The 20 T cell receptor beta chains given below trace back to one sample, sequenced in a study of blood T cell repertoires in COVID-19. The assay was immunoSEQ multiplex PCR, and TCRdb's table has in-frame clones only and misses some. The table has about 230,000 clones, around 83% seen once; the top ten hold just under 1%. Material: peripheral blood. The source of these receptors is a man aged 35 to 55 with acute or convalescent COVID-19.

CDR3 bases: TGTGCCAGCAGCCAAGATCCACAGGTCTATGGCTACACCTTC. Amino acids: CASSQDPQVYGYTF. The genes are TRBV3-1 (or the pseudogene TRBV3-2) and TRBJ1-2, with a weak D call TRBD1 (5 bases). Germline V gives CDR1 LGHDT, CDR2 YNNKEL (reference sequence). Trimming left V 0 bases short and J 4 bases short, with 9 bases between. This CDR3 is built from 14 residues.

The genes are TRBV11-3 and TRBJ2-5; TRBD2 aligns across 8 bases. V dropped 1 base and J dropped 5; count of bases not matched to a gene: 6. The CDR3 is 15 residues long. Germline CDR1 and CDR2: SGHNT and YENEEA. This CDR3 is CASSLAGGAAETQYF. The CDR3 DNA reads TGTGCCAGCAGCTTAGCGGGGGGGGCCGCGGAGACCCAGTACTTC.

V gene TRBV2 combines with J gene TRBJ2-2; D is ambiguous. Trimming pared 6 bases from V and 1 base from J, leaving 9 bases between. This CDR3 has 14 residues. Germline-derived CDR1 and CDR2 are SNHLY and FYNNEI. CDR3 coding DNA: TGTGCCAGCAGACGCGACATGAACACCGGGGAGCTGTTTTTT. This translates into CASRRDMNTGELFF.

V gene TRBV9 combines with J gene TRBJ2-1, with 8 positions matching TRBD2. The CDR3 loop spans 15 amino acids. Germline CDR1 is SGDLS and CDR2 is YYNGEE. Trimming took 0 bases from V and 8 from J; bases not matched to a gene: 7. CDR3 in amino acids: CASSVAGGRGDEQFF. The CDR3 bases are TGTGCCAGCAGCGTAGCGGGGGGGCGAGGGGATGAGCAGTTCTTC.

The rearrangement uses TRBV2 and TRBJ2-2; no definite D call. In germline, CDR1 is SNHLY, CDR2 FYNNEI. V was pared by 2 bases and J by 2 bases, with 9 bases between. The CDR3 sequence is 15 residues long. The CDR3 nucleotides read TGTGCCAGCAGTGAAAGTCAGATTAACACCGGGGAGCTGTTTTTT. Translating gives CASSESQINTGELFF.

The CDR3 is CASGSPRQGSYNEQFF. CDR3 in DNA: TGTGCTAGTGGTTCCCCGAGACAGGGGTCCTACAATGAGCAGTTCTTC. This chain connects TRBV12-5 to TRBJ2-1, with 8 nucleotides matching TRBD1. The CDR3 has 16 amino acids. CDR1 is LGHNT, CDR2 FRNRAP, per germline. V trimming: 4 bases; J trimming: 1 base; junction bases outside the gene matches: 6.

The chain has TRBV9 and TRBJ1-3, with D maybe TRBD1 (6 bases). With 0 bases removed from V and 2 bases from J, the gap between germline ends came to 15 bases. CDR1 is SGDLS, CDR2 YYNGEE, per germline. The CDR3 has 17 amino acids. The CDR3 coding sequence is TGTGCCAGCAGCGTAGATCCGGGCGCAGGGGCTGGAAACACCATATATTTT. Translation: CASSVDPGAGAGNTIYF.

The chain uses TRBV11-3 and TRBJ2-7; 8 bases fit TRBD1. Germline V lookup: CDR1 SGHNT, CDR2 YENEEA. The CDR3 loop spans 15 amino acids. V lost 1 base, J lost 1 base, and 3 bases stayed unmatched. The CDR3 nucleotides are TGTGCCAGCAGCTTAGGCCGGGACAGGTCCTACGAGCAGTACTTC. Its translation is CASSLGRDRSYEQYF.

The rearrangement joins TRBV19 to TRBJ1-6; 7 bases map to TRBD1. Germline V CDR1 and CDR2: LNHDA, SQIVND (reference sequence). The CDR3 is made up of 16 amino acids. The V and J ends lost 5 bases and 10 bases, in that order; junction bases with no gene match: 14. CDR3 bases: TGTGCCAGTAGTCAGCCCAACAGGGGTGGAAGGTCACCCCTCCACTTT. Its translation is CASSQPNRGGRSPLHF.

The V call is TRBV18, the J call TRBJ1-1; TRBD1 aligns across 9 bases. Trimming removed 6 bases from V and 4 bases from J; junction bases left unmatched: 9. Germline V lookup: CDR1 KGHSH, CDR2 LQKENI. This CDR3 spans 15 amino acids. The CDR3 region is CASSPFGQGSTEAFF. The CDR3 DNA sequence: TGTGCCAGCTCCCCTTTCGGACAGGGGAGCACTGAAGCTTTCTTT.

This clone was detected a few times. CDR3 loop: CASSLSSRDWVSPLHF. CDR3 sequence (DNA): TGTGCCAGCAGTTTATCTTCCCGGGACTGGGTCTCACCCCTCCACTTT. The rearrangement uses TRBV27 and TRBJ1-6, with D possibly TRBD1 on 5 matching bases. Trimming removed 0 bases at V and 10 bases at J, with 16 bases between. Germline CDR1 is MNHEY and CDR2 is SMNVEV (reference sequence). This CDR3 has 16 residues.

The sample holds one count of this clone. The chain recombines TRBV5-1 with TRBJ2-1; 12 nucleotides align to TRBD2. The V gene's germline CDR1 is SGHRS and CDR2 YFSETQ. J was trimmed by 4 bases and V by 6 bases; bases with no gene match: 8. The CDR3 is made up of 16 amino acids. CDR3 sequence: CASKSSGGVVYNEQFF. The CDR3 coding sequence is TGCGCCAGCAAATCTAGCGGGGGGGTAGTTTACAATGAGCAGTTCTTC.

V usage is TRBV2 and J usage is TRBJ1-4; D is uncertain. The CDR3 spans 14 residues. The germline V gene has CDR1 SNHLY and CDR2 FYNNEI. Trimming pared 3 bases from V and 3 bases from J, leaving 8 bases between. CDR3 sequence reads: CASSDSGANEKLFF. The CDR3 DNA reads TGTGCCAGCAGTGATTCCGGAGCTAATGAAAAACTGTTTTTT.

This clone was observed a few times. The chain has TRBV3-1 (or the pseudogene TRBV3-2) and TRBJ1-6; 7 bases are shared with TRBD1. CDR1 and CDR2 from the germline V gene are LGHDT and YNNKEL (reference sequence). V shed 1 base and J 13 bases; nucleotides not matched to a gene: 7. This CDR3 is 14 amino acids long. The CDR3 DNA reads TGTGCCAGCAGCCAAGGCGGCTCCAGGGGGCCCCTCCACTTT. This sequence encodes CASSQGGSRGPLHF.

The gene calls are TRBV5-1 and TRBJ1-1, with 9 bases matching TRBD1. This CDR3 region has 12 residues. Per germline, CDR1 SGHRS and CDR2 YFSETQ. The V gene end was trimmed by 4 bases and the J gene end by 10 bases; junction bases not matched to a gene: 5. This CDR3 reads CASSADRGAAFF. CDR3 bases: TGCGCCAGCAGCGCGGACAGGGGTGCAGCTTTCTTT.

The CDR3 DNA follows: TGTGCCAGCAGGTCTACCGGGACTAGCGGAGATAGGCAGTTCTTC. Translated: CASRSTGTSGDRQFF. V gene TRBV6-5 combines with J gene TRBJ2-1, with 11 bases lining up with TRBD2. V shed 6 bases and J 12 bases; nucleotides not matched to a gene: 13. The CDR3 sequence is 15 residues long. Germline V gives CDR1 MNHEY, CDR2 SVGAGI.

The V call is TRBV7-3, the J call TRBJ2-3; TRBD2 agrees at 12 bases. The trim removed 1 base at V and 8 bases at J, leaving 19 bases unmatched. This CDR3 has 20 residues. CDR1 and CDR2 from the germline V gene are SGHTA and FQGTGA. For the CDR3, the DNA is TGTGCCAGCAGCTTAAAAGTGCGGAGACTAGCGGGGGACATTTTTGGTACGCAGTATTTT. Translated: CASSLKVRRLAGDIFGTQYF.

V and J are TRBV6-5 and TRBJ1-5; D uncertain. V dropped 10 bases and J dropped 0 bases, with 10 bases sitting between them. CDR1 is MNHEY and CDR2 is SVGAGI in the germline V gene. This CDR3 comprises 13 residues. The CDR3 DNA sequence: TGTGCCAATACACGATATAGCAATCAGCCCCAGCATTTT. Translated, it gives CANTRYSNQPQHF.

The J gene is TRBJ1-1, the V gene TRBV4-1; the D is unclear. This CDR3 comprises 14 residues. The ends were cut back, 0 bases at V and 2 bases at J, with 7 bases in the middle. Germline V lookup: CDR1 MGHRA, CDR2 YSYEKL. The CDR3 coding sequence is TGCGCCAGCAGCCAAGACATCAGAAACACTGAAGCTTTCTTT. Amino acid sequence: CASSQDIRNTEAFF.

The chain has TRBV5-1 and TRBJ1-2; tentatively, D is TRBD1 (5 bases). The germline gives CDR1 SGHRS, CDR2 YFSETQ. There are 14 residues in the CDR3. V gave up 0 bases and J gave up 4 bases, with 10 bases separating them. CDR3 DNA sequence: TGCGCCAGCAGCTTGGCCGACACAGGCTATGGCTACACCTTC. Amino acids: CASSLADTGYGYTF.